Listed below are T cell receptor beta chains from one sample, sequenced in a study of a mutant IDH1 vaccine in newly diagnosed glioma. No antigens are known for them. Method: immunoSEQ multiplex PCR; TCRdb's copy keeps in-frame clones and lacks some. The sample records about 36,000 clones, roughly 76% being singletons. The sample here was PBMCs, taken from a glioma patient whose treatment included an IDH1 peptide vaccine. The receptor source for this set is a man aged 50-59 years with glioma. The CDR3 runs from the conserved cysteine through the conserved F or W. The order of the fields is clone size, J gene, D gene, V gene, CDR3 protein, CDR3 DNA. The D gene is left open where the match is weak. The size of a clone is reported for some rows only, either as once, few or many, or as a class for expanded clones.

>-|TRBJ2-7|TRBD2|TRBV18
CASSRSGGDGLEQYF
TGTGCCAGCTCTCGTAGCGGGGGGGATGGCCTCGAGCAGTACTTC
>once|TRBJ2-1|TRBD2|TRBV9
CASSVVSGGLGEQFF
TGTGCCAGCAGCGTAGTAAGCGGGGGGTTAGGTGAGCAGTTCTTC
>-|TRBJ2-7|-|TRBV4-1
CASSQDPRQSSYEQYF
TGCGCCAGCAGCCAAGACCCGCGGCAGTCCTCCTACGAGCAGTACTTC
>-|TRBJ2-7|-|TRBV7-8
CASSDSQQYF
TGTGCCTCATCGGACTCCCAGCAGTACTTC
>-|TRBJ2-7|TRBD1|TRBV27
CASSRTGYSYEQYF
TGTGCCAGCAGCCGGACAGGGTACTCCTACGAGCAGTACTTC
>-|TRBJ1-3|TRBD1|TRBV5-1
CASSLYTGAGNTIYF
TGCGCCAGCAGCTTATATACAGGGGCTGGAAACACCATATATTTT
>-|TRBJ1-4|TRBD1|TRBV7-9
CASSPLTGGVEKLFF
TGTGCCAGCAGCCCTTTAACAGGGGGAGTCGAAAAACTGTTTTTT
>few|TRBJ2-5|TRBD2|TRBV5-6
CASWGGGETQYF
TGTGCCAGCTGGGGGGGAGGAGAGACCCAGTACTTC
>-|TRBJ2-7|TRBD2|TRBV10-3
CATSSSGSRYEQYF
TGTGCCACATCTTCTAGCGGGAGTCGGTACGAGCAGTACTTC
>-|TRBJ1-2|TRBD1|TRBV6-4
CASRRGQATDYGYTF
TGTGCCAGCAGGAGGGGACAGGCGACGGACTATGGCTACACCTTC
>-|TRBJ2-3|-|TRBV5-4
CASSLVSTDTQYF
TGTGCCAGCAGCTTGGTCAGCACAGATACGCAGTATTTT
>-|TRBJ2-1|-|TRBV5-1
CASSLAGRSEQFF
TGCGCCAGCAGCTTGGCCGGGCGGTCAGAGCAGTTCTTC
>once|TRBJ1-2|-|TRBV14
CASSRRGKTANYGYTF
TGTGCCAGCAGCCGGCGGGGTAAGACCGCTAACTATGGCTACACCTTC